A single sample gave rise to the 3 T cell receptor beta chains below, sequenced in a study of blood T cell repertoires in COVID-19. Clones were read by immunoSEQ multiplex PCR, and TCRdb kept only the in-frame ones, dropping some. The sample has approximately 230,000 clones, about 91% seen once. The sequenced sample consisted of PBMCs or T cells enriched from blood (not recorded which). The receptor source for this set is a woman aged 45-65 years with acute COVID-19.

This rearrangement joins TRBV5-1 to TRBJ1-2, with 9 positions matching TRBD1. CDR1 is SGHRS, CDR2 YFSETQ, per germline. Unmatched junction bases numbered 10, after V lost 4 bases and J lost 9 bases. This CDR3 is built from 14 residues. DNA of the CDR3: TGCGCCAGCAGCACGAACGCTGGGACAGGGAGCTACACCTTC. This sequence encodes CASSTNAGTGSYTF.

The CDR3 nucleotides are TGTGCCAGCAGCCTATTTCTGTCCGCAGGGCTTTCTGGAAACACCATATATTTT. Its protein product is CASSLFLSAGLSGNTIYF. The chain couples TRBV3-1 (or the pseudogene TRBV3-2) to TRBJ1-3; tentative D call: TRBD1 (5 bases). The CDR3 is made up of 18 amino acids. V lost 4 bases and J lost 1, with 20 bases in between. Germline values: CDR1 LGHDT, CDR2 YNNKEL (reference sequence).

The J gene is TRBJ1-2, the V gene TRBV2, with TRBD1 matching over 7 bases. CDR1 and CDR2 (germline): SNHLY, FYNNEI. CDR3 length: 15 residues. V gave up 5 bases and J gave up 4 bases; unmatched junction bases: 10. The CDR3 region has the DNA TGTGCCAGCAGTCCCTCACAGGGGTGGAGCTATGGCTACACCTTC. This sequence encodes CASSPSQGWSYGYTF.